This T cell receptor (beta chain) was sequenced during a study of spatial heterogeneity in lung cancer. TCRdb used MiXCR to reprocess the 5' RACE reads, holding one entry per CDR3 protein. Of more than 75,000 distinct CDR3 sequences listed, around an eighth are singletons. CDR1 SGHAT and CDR2 FQNNGV come from the germline V gene. With 5 bases removed from V and 5 bases from J, the gap between germline ends came to 15 bases. The CDR3 runs to 15 residues. The time point was: sample taken at primary tumor resection. Unsorted tumor, nontumor lung tissue or cryopreserved PBMC supplied the whole RNA. The receptor was isolated from a male donor with early-stage non-small cell lung cancer. The sequencing used PBMCs, collected at surgery. The rearrangement links TRBV11-2 to TRBJ1-4, with D perhaps matching TRBD1 (5 bases). The DNA of the CDR3 is TGTGCCAGCAGCCTCCCTAAGGCAGGGAATGAAAAACTGTTTTTT. Its protein is CASSLPKAGNEKLFF.